This T cell receptor (beta chain) emerged from a study of T-cell reconstitution after alpha-beta-depleted transplantation in children. Trimming shortened V by 6 bases and J by 5 bases, and 14 bases separated the two germline ends. CDR1 and CDR2 from the germline V gene are ENHRY and SYGVKD. The CDR3 runs to 14 residues. TCRbeta library preparation incorporated unique molecular identifiers. One entry per CDR3 protein, called by TCRdb with MiXCR from the PCR reads. The profile covers around 600,000 distinct CDR3 sequences, with over 9.5% appearing a single time and about 4.2% taken by the ten largest. The chain has TRBV10-3 and TRBJ1-5; tentative D call: TRBD1 (6 bases). The sequenced sample was PBMCs from the stem cell graft donor, obtained from the stem cell graft. This clonotype originated in a human donor who donated a stem cell graft to a child with acute myeloid leukemia. The CDR3 reads CAIRAGGQDQPQHF. The DNA of the CDR3 is TGTGCCATCAGGGCCGGGGGCCAGGATCAGCCCCAGCATTTT.